Presented here are 32 T cell receptor beta chains from one specimen sequenced in a study of PD-L1 blockade in urothelial cancer. Here immunoSEQ multiplex PCR was the method, and the copy in TCRdb shows in-frame clones only, minus some. The data show about 95,000 clones, with about nine tenths seen just once and more than 1.5% held by the top ten. The sample's time point: pretreatment peripheral blood. The sequences come from PBMCs, collected around atezolizumab (anti-PD-L1) treatment. The receptors were sampled from a man aged 55 to 70 with urothelial cancer.

The chain combines TRBV5-1 with TRBJ1-2, with 10 bases that match TRBD1. The V gene end was trimmed by 4 bases and the J gene end by 7 bases; junction bases not matched to a gene: 10. CDR1 and CDR2 (germline): SGHRS, YFSETQ. The CDR3 spans 15 residues. The CDR3 sequence: CASSPEGTGVVGYTF. The DNA for the CDR3 is TGCGCCAGCAGCCCGGAAGGGACAGGGGTCGTTGGCTACACCTTC.

This chain connects TRBV28 to TRBJ2-5, with D maybe TRBD1 (6 bases). The CDR3 consists of 13 residues. CDR1 is MDHEN and CDR2 is SYDVKM in the germline V gene. The germline V and J ends were trimmed by 5 bases and 4 bases, with 11 bases remaining between them. CDR3 protein: CASSLGHRETQYF. The DNA for the CDR3 is TGTGCCAGCAGTCTGGGACACCGAGAGACCCAGTACTTC.

The chain recombines TRBV7-2 with TRBJ2-4, with 12 positions matching TRBD1. The CDR3 has 16 amino acids. V was pared by 3 bases and J by 9 bases, with 9 bases of the junction left unmatched. Germline lookup yields CDR1 SGHTA and CDR2 FQGNSA. CDR3 sequence: CASSFSRGQGASIQYF. The CDR3 DNA is TGTGCCAGCAGCTTCAGCCGGGGACAGGGGGCATCCATTCAGTACTTC.

This clone has a single count. The chain is built from TRBV5-1 and TRBJ2-1; 8 positions match TRBD2. Germline V gene sequence: CDR1 SGHRS, CDR2 YFSETQ. The ends lost 5 bases at V and 8 bases at J; junction bases unmatched: 9. The CDR3 has 14 residues. This chain's CDR3 is CASSREAGDYEQFF. The CDR3 bases are TGCGCCAGCAGTAGGGAAGCGGGGGACTATGAGCAGTTCTTC. Based on the CDR3 plus reference TRBV5-1 and TRBJ2-1, the full variable domain is KAGVTQTPRYLIKTRGQQVTLSCSPISGHRSVSWYQQTPGQGLQFLFEYFSETQRNKGNFPGRFSGRQFSNSRSEMNVSTLELGDSALYLCASSREAGDYEQFFGPGTRLTVL.

V gene TRBV5-5 combines with J gene TRBJ2-1; 7 bases map to TRBD2. V shed 3 bases and J 14 bases; nucleotides not matched to a gene: 8. The CDR3 spans 12 residues. The germline gives CDR1 SGHKS, CDR2 YYEKEE (reference sequence). The CDR3 region is CASSSLAEDEFF. The CDR3, as DNA: TGTGCCAGCAGCTCGCTAGCGGAGGACGAGTTCTTC.

The genes are TRBV7-9 and TRBJ2-2, with a possible D match to TRBD1 (5 bases). Looked up from germline, CDR1 is SEHNR and CDR2 is FQNEAQ (reference sequence). The CDR3 runs 14 residues. V lost 8 bases to trimming and J lost 6 bases, with 16 bases between them. The CDR3 spells CASGPAYRSGELFF. The CDR3 DNA sequence: TGTGCCAGCGGTCCGGCATACAGGTCCGGGGAGCTGTTTTTT. Using reference TRBV7-9 and TRBJ2-2 for the parts outside the CDR3, the full variable domain is DTGVSQNPRHKITKRGQNVTFRCDPISEHNRLYWYRQTLGQGPEFLTYFQNEAQLEKSRLLSDRFSAERPKGSFSTLEIQRTEQGDSAMYLCASGPAYRSGELFFGEGSRLTVL.

This clone was seen a single time. V usage is TRBV27 and J usage is TRBJ2-1; no firm D call. This CDR3 comprises 14 residues. V shed 5 bases and J shed 3 bases, with 11 bases lying between them. The germline V gene has CDR1 MNHEY and CDR2 SMNVEV (reference sequence). CDR3 coding DNA: TGTGCCAGCAGTCTCAGGCCCGACTACAATGAGCAGTTCTTC. The encoded protein is CASSLRPDYNEQFF.

This chain uses TRBV29-1 with TRBJ2-2; 7 bases are a match to TRBD2. The CDR3 covers 13 residues. Germline loops: CDR1 SQVTM, CDR2 ANQGSEA. Germline trimming cut 7 bases from V and 5 bases from J; bases unmatched to any gene: 7. The CDR3 loop reads CSARAGRTGELFF. In DNA, the CDR3 is TGCAGCGCTAGAGCGGGACGGACCGGGGAGCTGTTTTTT.

This chain joins TRBV6-5 and TRBJ1-2; D is uncertain. V was clipped by 6 bases and J by 3 bases, with 14 bases between them. The CDR3 is 14 residues long. From germline, CDR1 is MNHEY and CDR2 SVGAGI. The CDR3 is CASSIRPGYYGYTF. In DNA form, the CDR3 reads TGTGCCAGCAGCATCCGACCGGGGTACTATGGCTACACCTTC.

This chain joins TRBV19 and TRBJ1-4; 7 nucleotides match TRBD1. Germline CDR1 LNHDA, CDR2 SQIVND (reference sequence). The ends lost 8 bases at V and 4 bases at J; junction bases unmatched: 4. The CDR3 runs to 13 residues. Written as DNA, the CDR3 is TGTGCCAGTGGGACAGAACGTAATGAAAAACTGTTTTTT. Translation gives CASGTERNEKLFF.

This clone was picked up one time. This chain uses TRBV6-5 with TRBJ2-1; the match to TRBD2 covers 11 bases. This CDR3 spans 15 amino acids. Germline V gives CDR1 MNHEY, CDR2 SVGAGI. V trimming: 7 bases; J trimming: 6 bases; junction bases outside the gene matches: 8. The CDR3: CASTPRLAGGNEQFF. CDR3 nucleotides: TGTGCCAGCACCCCTCGCCTAGCGGGGGGCAATGAGCAGTTCTTC.

This sequence joins TRBV16 and TRBJ2-3; D is ambiguous. The CDR3 has 12 residues. Deletions cut 4 bases from V and 4 bases from J, with 6 bases between. Germline V CDR1 and CDR2: KGHSY, FQNENV. The CDR3: CASSRTSDTQYF. The CDR3 coding sequence is TGTGCCAGCAGCCGAACTTCAGATACGCAGTATTTT.

The chain combines TRBV5-5 with TRBJ1-2, with 12 nucleotides matching TRBD1. CDR1 is SGHKS, CDR2 YYEKEE, per germline (reference sequence). The CDR3 is made up of 15 amino acids. Unmatched junction bases numbered 9, after V lost 4 bases and J lost 8 bases. CDR3 sequence: CASSAPTGTGGGYTF. CDR3 coding DNA: TGTGCCAGCAGCGCTCCAACCGGGACAGGGGGCGGCTACACCTTC.

The V gene is TRBV6-5, the J gene TRBJ2-3; TRBD2 matches at 13 bases. Per the germline V gene, CDR1 is MNHEY and CDR2 is SVGAGI. The CDR3 has 15 residues. Trimming removed 0 bases from V and 9 bases from J; junction bases left unmatched: 3. The CDR3 nucleotides are TGTGCCAGCAGTTACTCCGGGACTAGCGGGGAAACGCAGTATTTT. It codes for CASSYSGTSGETQYF.

The sample holds a few counts of this clone. V usage is TRBV5-4 and J usage is TRBJ2-1, with D uncertain. V gave up 0 bases and J gave up 5 bases, with 3 bases separating them. CDR1 and CDR2 from the germline V gene are SGHNT and YYREEE (reference sequence). This CDR3 has 12 amino acids. DNA of the CDR3: TGTGCCAGCAGCTTGGTTAACAATGAGCAGTTCTTC. Translation gives CASSLVNNEQFF.

The chain carries TRBV5-1 and TRBJ2-7; D possibly corresponds to TRBD1 (6 bases). From germline, CDR1 is SGHRS and CDR2 YFSETQ. The CDR3 is 15 residues long. V was trimmed by 0 bases and J by 3 bases, leaving 13 bases between them. CDR3 sequence reads: CASSLDRVAVYEQYF. The CDR3 bases are TGCGCCAGCAGCTTGGACAGGGTAGCCGTCTACGAGCAGTACTTC.

The CDR3 here is CASSSGTGYYNEQFF. The DNA for the CDR3 is TGTGCCAGCAGCTCCGGGACAGGGTACTACAATGAGCAGTTCTTC. The rearrangement links TRBV7-2 to TRBJ2-1, with 9 bases lining up with TRBD1. The CDR3 sequence is 15 residues long. Losses at the gene ends were 4 bases for V and 3 bases for J; bases not matched to a gene: 4. Germline CDR1 and CDR2: SGHTA and FQGNSA.

V is TRBV7-2 and J is TRBJ2-7, with 7 bases fitting TRBD1. Trimming at V came to 6 bases and at J to 4 bases, leaving 9 bases not matched to a gene. Germline CDR1 reads SGHTA; CDR2 reads FQGNSA. CDR3 length equals 14 residues. In DNA form, the CDR3 reads TGTGCCAGCAGACCCGACAGGGTTTCGTACGAGCAGTACTTC. Its translation is CASRPDRVSYEQYF.

This chain connects TRBV7-2 to TRBJ1-2, with TRBD1 matching over 9 bases. V was clipped by 5 bases and J by 4 bases; unmatched bases: 11. In germline, CDR1 is SGHTA, CDR2 FQGNSA. The CDR3 is 16 residues long. This CDR3 reads CASSLSGTGLGYGYTF. CDR3 DNA: TGTGCCAGCAGCCTCTCCGGGACAGGGTTAGGCTATGGCTACACCTTC.

CDR3: CASSLHSGTVKWYF. The CDR3 nucleotides read TGTGCCAGCAGCTTACACAGCGGGACGGTTAAATGGTACTTC. V is TRBV7-2 and J is TRBJ2-7; 7 bases agree with TRBD2. The germline V gene encodes CDR1 SGHTA and CDR2 FQGNSA. J lost 12 bases, V lost 2 bases, and 13 bases had no gene match. The CDR3 length is 14 residues. The full variable domain, rest sourced from reference TRBV7-2 and TRBJ2-7, is GAGVSQSPSNKVTEKGKDVELRCDPISGHTALYWYRQSLGQGLEFLIYFQGNSAPDKSGLPSDRFSAERTGGSVSTLTIQRTQQEDSAVYLCASSLHSGTVKWYFGPGTRLTVT.

This CDR3 reads CASSVGTSSYNEQFF. The CDR3, as DNA: TGTGCCAGCAGCGTAGGGACTAGCTCCTACAATGAGCAGTTCTTC. The chain uses TRBV9 and TRBJ2-1; TRBD2 agrees at 7 bases. Germline V lookup: CDR1 SGDLS, CDR2 YYNGEE. The CDR3 is 15 residues long. V lost 0 bases to trimming and J lost 0 bases; unmatched junction nucleotides: 0. The complete variable domain, with remaining parts taken from reference TRBV9 and TRBJ2-1, reads DSGVTQTPKHLITATGQRVTLRCSPRSGDLSVYWYQQSLDQGLQFLIQYYNGEERAKGNILERFSAQQFPDLHSELNLSSLELGDSALYFCASSVGTSSYNEQFFGPGTRLTVL.

The V call is TRBV11-3, the J call TRBJ2-7, with D possibly TRBD2 on 6 matching bases. In germline, CDR1 is SGHNT, CDR2 YENEEA. This CDR3 has 14 amino acids. V was trimmed by 1 base and J by 6 bases, leaving 13 bases between them. This chain's CDR3 is CASSLGGGVGEQYF. CDR3 nucleotides: TGTGCCAGCAGCTTAGGAGGAGGGGTAGGCGAGCAGTACTTC.

The chain joins TRBV14 to TRBJ1-1; 8 nucleotides agree with TRBD1. The length of the CDR3 is 15 residues. The ends lost 3 bases at V and 7 bases at J; junction bases unmatched: 10. CDR1 and CDR2 (germline): SGHDN, FVKESK. In DNA form, the CDR3 reads TGTGCCAGCAGCCACCCAGGGGGCTCCTTCCATGAAGCTTTCTTT. Amino acid sequence: CASSHPGGSFHEAFF.

V is TRBV5-1 and J is TRBJ2-5; D may be TRBD1 (8 bases). The V end lost 5 bases, the J end lost 5 bases, and 16 bases lay between the germline ends. Per germline, CDR1 SGHRS and CDR2 YFSETQ. This CDR3 is built from 14 residues. Written as DNA, the CDR3 is TGCGCCAGCAGAGACGGGAGGACAGGGGAGACCCAGTACTTC. It is translated as CASRDGRTGETQYF.

This chain joins TRBV9 and TRBJ2-3, with 8 positions matching TRBD1. V was clipped by 0 bases and J by 3 bases; unmatched bases: 6. The V gene's germline CDR1 is SGDLS and CDR2 YYNGEE. CDR3 length: 16 amino acids. The CDR3 loop is CASSVEDRVGTDTQYF. The CDR3 DNA sequence: TGTGCCAGCAGCGTAGAGGACAGGGTGGGGACAGATACGCAGTATTTT.

The chain recombines TRBV5-4 with TRBJ1-5; D not resolved. With 1 base removed from V and 2 bases from J, the gap between germline ends came to 4 bases. Germline V gives CDR1 SGHNT, CDR2 YYREEE (reference sequence). The CDR3 runs 13 residues. In DNA form, the CDR3 reads TGTGCCAGCAGCTTGCAGGGCAATCAGCCCCAGCATTTT. It specifies CASSLQGNQPQHF.

V and J are TRBV2 and TRBJ1-5, with D unclear. Per germline, CDR1 SNHLY and CDR2 FYNNEI. The CDR3 length is 13 residues. V was shortened by 0 bases and J by 7 bases, with 7 bases between the two germline ends. Written as DNA, the CDR3 is TGTGCCAGCAGTGAAGCCGGGTGGCAGCCCCAGCATTTT. Protein: CASSEAGWQPQHF.

The gene calls are TRBV5-1 and TRBJ2-3; D might be TRBD2 (6 bases). With 4 bases removed from V and 6 bases from J, the gap between germline ends came to 18 bases. Germline CDR1 reads SGHRS; CDR2 reads YFSETQ. This CDR3 region has 15 residues. The CDR3 DNA follows: TGCGCCAGCAGCCTGGGCGGGACTCAAACCGATACGCAGTATTTT. Its protein is CASSLGGTQTDTQYF.

The DNA of the CDR3 is TGTGCCAGCAGTGACTCGAGTAGCGGGGGGTACAATGAGCAGTTCTTC. Its translation: CASSDSSSGGYNEQFF. The chain employs TRBV6-4 and TRBJ2-1; 10 nucleotides match TRBD2. The CDR3 has 16 amino acids. J gave up 4 bases and V 0 bases, and 3 bases lay outside the gene matches. The V gene's germline CDR1 is MRHNA and CDR2 SNTAGT.

V is TRBV5-1 and J is TRBJ2-5; 8 nucleotides line up with TRBD2. V trimming: 1 base; J trimming: 5 bases; junction bases outside the gene matches: 16. CDR1 SGHRS and CDR2 YFSETQ come from the germline V gene. The CDR3 loop spans 18 amino acids. CDR3 DNA sequence: TGCGCCAGCAGCTTGCGTGCGGGCGCGGGAGGACGCGTGGAGACCCAGTACTTC. It is translated as CASSLRAGAGGRVETQYF. Based on the CDR3 plus reference TRBV5-1 and TRBJ2-5, the full variable domain is KAGVTQTPRYLIKTRGQQVTLSCSPISGHRSVSWYQQTPGQGLQFLFEYFSETQRNKGNFPGRFSGRQFSNSRSEMNVSTLELGDSALYLCASSLRAGAGGRVETQYFGPGTRLLVL.

This chain joins TRBV7-8 and TRBJ1-5; the match to TRBD1 covers 9 bases. V trimming: 5 bases; J trimming: 7 bases; junction bases outside the gene matches: 6. This CDR3 is built from 14 residues. Germline V gives CDR1 SGHVS, CDR2 FQNEAQ. The CDR3: CASSLQGAGQPQHF. The CDR3 coding sequence is TGTGCCAGCAGCCTACAGGGGGCTGGGCAGCCCCAGCATTTT.

The V call is TRBV5-8, the J call TRBJ1-4; the match to TRBD1 covers 10 bases. Germline values: CDR1 SGHTS, CDR2 YDEGEE. The V segment lost 7 bases and the J segment 0 bases; nucleotides outside the gene matches: 3. The CDR3 runs to 15 residues. The DNA of the CDR3 is TGTGCCAGCGGGACAGGGGCACCAACTAATGAAAAACTGTTTTTT. It specifies CASGTGAPTNEKLFF. Filled out from reference TRBV5-8 and TRBJ1-4, the complete variable domain reads EAGVTQSPTHLIKTRGQQATLRCSPISGHTSVYWYQQALGLGLQFLLWYDEGEERNRGNFPPRFSGRQFPNYSSELNVNALELEDSALYLCASGTGAPTNEKLFFGSGTQLSVL.